Given below is one T cell receptor beta chain in context. The target antigen is unknown. The entry originates in a study of cytomegalovirus exposure and HLA in healthy donors. Study context: A previous analysis identified approximately 120 million unique TCR beta sequences derived from 180 million or so T cells. Study-wide results and limits: In a later analysis, TCR association rates varied by HLA locus: DRB1 most, HLA-C fewest.

This CDR3 comprises 15 residues. Germline V CDR1 and CDR2: SGHAT, FQNNGV. V lost 4 bases to trimming and J lost 2 bases; unmatched junction nucleotides: 3. Primers included in the PCR were 60 Vbeta and 13 Jbeta primers. As originally analysed: Around 12 million of roughly 81 million unique TCR beta chains were shared, per a later count. Using immunoSEQ multiplex PCR, the repertoire was profiled, and TCRdb retains in-frame clones only, with some absent. The V and J calls and clone size are taken from that table; D and trimming were inferred from the DNA. The sample includes about 190,000 clones, 81% of them seen just once.

This chain uses TRBV11-2 with TRBJ2-1; 9 bases are shared with TRBD1. Sequencing was done on a sample of PBMCs. The sequence came from a man in his late teens or twenties in good health and CMV-seronegative. DNA of the CDR3: TGTGCCAGCAGCTGGGGACAGGGAACCTACAATGAGCAGTTCTTC. Encoded protein: CASSWGQGTYNEQFF. Complete variable domain (other parts from reference TRBV11-2 and TRBJ2-1): EAGVAQSPRYKIIEKRQSVAFWCNPISGHATLYWYQQILGQGPKLLIQFQNNGVVDDSQLPKDRFSAERLKGVDSTLKIQPAKLEDSAVYLCASSWGQGTYNEQFFGPGTRLTVL.